Only a few counts were recorded for the clone carrying this T cell receptor (beta chain). Unique molecular identifier tags were affixed to discrete cDNA molecules. TCRdb reanalysed the 5' RACE reads using MiXCR and keeps one entry per CDR3 protein. Among 75,000 to 100,000 distinct CDR3 sequences listed, under 15% were seen once. This sample was taken from a study of early T cells in non-severe SARS-CoV-2 infection. Turning to the study itself: It was bulk RNA from unsorted whole blood that was sequenced, and the chains were unpaired.

The CDR3 runs 14 residues. Trimming removed 6 bases from V and 4 bases from J; junction bases left unmatched: 4. CDR1 and CDR2 (germline): MDHEN, SYDVKM. The sequence was collected from an adult who was a healthcare worker with PCR-confirmed SARS-CoV-2 infection or an uninfected control (not recorded which). The material sequenced was whole blood. The J gene is TRBJ2-2, the V gene TRBV28, with 8 bases lining up with TRBD1. The CDR3 protein is CASRVTGGTGELFF. The CDR3 coding sequence is TGTGCCAGCAGGGTTACAGGGGGCACCGGGGAGCTGTTTTTT.